This T cell receptor (beta chain) originates from a study of T cell responses to AZD1222 COVID-19 vaccine. Profiling relied on immunoSEQ multiplex PCR, and the TCRdb table lists in-frame clones only, not all of them. The repertoire holds 110,000 to 150,000 clones, around 89% seen once, with 3% to 3.5% in the top ten. Germline V gene sequence: CDR1 SQVTM, CDR2 ANQGSEA. This CDR3 region has 11 residues. Trimming cost V 7 bases and J 3 bases, with 10 bases left between them. Sequencing was performed on peripheral blood, taken 28 days after the second AZD1222 dose. This clonotype was obtained from an adult who received the AZD1222 COVID-19 vaccine. The chain joins TRBV29-1 to TRBJ2-7; tentative D call: TRBD1 (5 bases). The CDR3 reads CSAQTDYEQYF. The CDR3 DNA sequence: TGCAGCGCCCAGACAGACTACGAGCAGTACTTC.